This T cell receptor (beta chain) appears in the sequencing data of a study of T cell responses to AZD1222 COVID-19 vaccine. CDR1 is MDHEN, CDR2 SYDVKM, per germline. This CDR3 has 14 residues. Trimming took off 5 bases at V and 7 bases at J, with 15 bases between the two ends. Libraries were prepared by immunoSEQ multiplex PCR; TCRdb keeps only in-frame clonotypes and omits some of them. Among 89,000 or so clones, around 84% were seen once, and the ten largest hold around 5.9%. The sequenced sample was peripheral blood, obtained 28 days after the second AZD1222 dose. J is TRBJ2-1 and V is TRBV28; tentatively, D is TRBD1 (6 bases). This receptor was obtained from an adult who received the AZD1222 COVID-19 vaccine. For the CDR3, the DNA is TGTGCCAGCAGTCTGGGGGCAGGAAGGAATGAGCAGTTCTTC. It yields the protein CASSLGAGRNEQFF.